The subject of this entry is one T cell receptor (beta chain). Antigen specificity is unknown. CDR1 MNHNS and CDR2 SASEGT come from the germline V gene. Trimming left V 0 bases short and J 1 base short, with 16 bases between. The CDR3 totals 18 residues. TCRdb's copy holds only in-frame clones and misses some; the assay was immunoSEQ multiplex PCR. Of about 64,000 clones listed, 75% to 85% are singletons. The sample originates from a study of T cells in localized non-small cell lung cancer. Study-wide points: Longer overall survival was associated with a higher density of T cells in the blood. One tumor region alone was sequenced, and heterogeneity therefore remains possible.

The sample in question was PBMCs, obtained before any cancer treatment. The TCR sequence derives from a man aged 35-69 years with stage II lung adenocarcinoma. The J gene is TRBJ1-5, the V gene TRBV6-1; maybe TRBD1 (5 bases). CDR3 in amino acids: CASSEAGVLLNSNQPQHF. The DNA of the CDR3 is TGTGCCAGCAGTGAAGCGGGGGTACTACTCAACAGCAATCAGCCCCAGCATTTT.